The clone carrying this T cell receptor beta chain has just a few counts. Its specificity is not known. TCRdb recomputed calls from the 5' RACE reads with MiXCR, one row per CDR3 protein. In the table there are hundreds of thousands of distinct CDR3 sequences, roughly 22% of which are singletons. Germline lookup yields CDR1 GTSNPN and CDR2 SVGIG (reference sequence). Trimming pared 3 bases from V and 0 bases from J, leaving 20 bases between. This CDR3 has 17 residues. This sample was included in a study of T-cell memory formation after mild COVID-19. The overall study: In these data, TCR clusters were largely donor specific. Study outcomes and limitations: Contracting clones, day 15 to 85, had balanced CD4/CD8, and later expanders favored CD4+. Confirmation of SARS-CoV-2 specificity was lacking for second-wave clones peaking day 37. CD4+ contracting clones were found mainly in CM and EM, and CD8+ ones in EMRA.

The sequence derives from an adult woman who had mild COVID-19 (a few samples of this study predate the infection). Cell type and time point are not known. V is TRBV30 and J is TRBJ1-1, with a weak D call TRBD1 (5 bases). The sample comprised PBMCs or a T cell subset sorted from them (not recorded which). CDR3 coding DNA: TGTGCCTGGAGGGTTCTCCGGGACGGAGATATGAACACTGAAGCTTTCTTT. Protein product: CAWRVLRDGDMNTEAFF.